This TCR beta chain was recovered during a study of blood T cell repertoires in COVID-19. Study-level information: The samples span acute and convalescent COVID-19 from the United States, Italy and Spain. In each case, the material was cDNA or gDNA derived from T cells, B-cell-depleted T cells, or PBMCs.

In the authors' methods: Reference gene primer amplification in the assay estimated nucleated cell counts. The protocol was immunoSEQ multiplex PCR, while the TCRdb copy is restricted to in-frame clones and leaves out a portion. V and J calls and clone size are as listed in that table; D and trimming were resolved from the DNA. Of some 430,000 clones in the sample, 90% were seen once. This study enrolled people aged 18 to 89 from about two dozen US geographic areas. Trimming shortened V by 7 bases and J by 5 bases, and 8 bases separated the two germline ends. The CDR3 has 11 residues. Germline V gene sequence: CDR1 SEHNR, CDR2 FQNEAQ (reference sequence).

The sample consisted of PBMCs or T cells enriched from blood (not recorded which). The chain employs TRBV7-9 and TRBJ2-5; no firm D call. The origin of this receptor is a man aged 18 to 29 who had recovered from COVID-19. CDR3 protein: CASKSYETQYF. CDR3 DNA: TGTGCCAGCAAGAGTTATGAGACCCAGTACTTC.